The clone carrying this T cell receptor beta chain showed up just a few times. No antigen is known for it. This may stem from a read error, because a much larger clone lies one nucleotide away. Sampled blood dates from first hyperthyroidism diagnosis, and it precedes any ophthalmopathy symptoms. This entry is derived from a study of T cells in Graves' hyperthyroidism and ophthalmopathy. Study at large: Once the initial diagnosis was made, peripheral blood was obtained before any treatment.

The CDR3 runs 14 residues. The V gene lost 2 bases and the J gene lost 1 base, with 8 bases spanning the gap. Authors of the study amplified TCR beta CDR3 regions from RNA transcripts. Using the HTBI primer set, a first-round RT-PCR was run on the TCR CDR3. In TCRdb, the multiplex PCR reads were re-called with MiXCR into one record per CDR3 protein. The data show fewer than 350,000 distinct CDR3 sequences, 15% seen once. Study-wide findings and caveats: Blood also held most thyroid clonotypes expanded beyond 0.001.

This TCR was recovered from a woman aged 45-60 years with Graves' hyperthyroidism that later progressed to Graves' ophthalmopathy. V and J are TRBV12-3 or TRBV12-4 and TRBJ1-1, with D unresolved. Sequencing input: blood. The CDR3: CASSLSRRNTEAFF. Here the CDR3 DNA reads TGTGCCAGCAGTTTATCCAGGAGGAACACTGAAGCTTTCTTT.